This T cell receptor (beta chain) was observed in a study of shared clonotypes between healthy human individuals. Investigators spread the genomic DNA of each subset evenly over several immunoSEQ plates. Only in-frame clones appear in the TCRdb table, and some are missing; sequencing was by immunoSEQ multiplex PCR. This table has about 1.9 million clones, just under 95% appearing once. In germline, CDR1 is SGDLS, CDR2 YYNGEE. V shed 0 bases, J shed 6 bases, and the junction held 8 bases outside the gene matches. The CDR3 consists of 17 residues. The count of this clone is one. Its antigen is unknown. CD45RO-negative, CCR7-selected cells formed the naive CD8 fraction, which excluded terminally differentiated effector memory CD45RA+ cells. Whole-study results and caveats: It was the non-shared clonotypes that had lower generation probabilities than clonotypes shared by all four donors.

The chain combines TRBV9 with TRBJ2-1; TRBD2 aligns across 11 bases. Sequenced: naive CD8+ T cells from PBMCs. The clonotype was recovered from a man in his late teens or twenties in good health. Some clones in this sample may be carry-over from other donors' samples. This CDR3 is CASSVGGGTSGSNEQFF. The DNA of the CDR3 is TGTGCCAGCAGCGTAGGAGGGGGGACTAGCGGCTCCAATGAGCAGTTCTTC.